This TCR beta chain was found in a study of early T cells in non-severe SARS-CoV-2 infection listed by TCRdb under 2021. Background on the whole study: TCR sequencing used bulk RNA from unsorted whole blood, so alpha and beta chains could not be paired.

The study was a case-control design nested within a healthcare worker cohort in London, UK, with weekly nasopharyngeal swab PCR tests and blood sampling. Healthcare workers were enrolled in the week of the UK lockdown, from 23 to 31 March 2020, and were followed every week for up to roughly 16 weeks. Libraries came from 5' RACE. The listed sequencing device is NextSeq 500. In the TCR library protocol, unique molecular identifiers were attached to individual cDNA molecules to correct for PCR bias and sequencing error. TCR alpha and beta chains were both sequenced, and the abundances of alpha and beta sequences in each sample were closely correlated with each other. Concerning the study's data processing: V gene, J gene and CDR3 annotation of TCR sequences was performed with Decombinator V4. TCRs were defined as expanded if a significant change between any two time points was detected under a Poisson model with p below 0.0001. TCR abundances were normalised to the total number of TCRs sequenced per sample and expressed as counts per million. MAIT TCRs were defined by TRAV1-2 paired with TRAJ12, TRAJ20 or TRAJ33, and iNKT TCRs by TRAV10 paired with TRAJ18. VDJdb, accessed 1 November 2021, was searched for CMV, EBV and SARS-CoV-2 annotated TCRs, excluding TCRs annotated for multiple antigens. TCRdb ran its own pipeline on the public reads, namely fastp trimming at Q25 and MiXCR clone calling, and kept in-frame beta chains. Each CDR3 protein gets just one entry, which takes the most common genes and DNA from the rows behind it. These V and J calls originate from TCRdb's pipeline instead of the authors' own analysis. In this sample the table shows tens of thousands of distinct CDR3 sequences, roughly a tenth of which occur a single time. The top ten clonotypes cover approximately 6.5% of the sample.

Study-wide findings and limitations: VDJdb matching was skewed toward anti-spike CD8 responses and likely underestimated virus-specific expansions, missing private and CD4 specificities.

This clonotype was observed a handful of times. This clone's antigen is unknown. Per-base quality was not reported, and no clone a single base away is much larger than it. The junction shows trimming of 2 bases on V and 7 bases on J, and the gene matches do not reach 19 bases of it. CDR3 length: 19 amino acids, cysteine to phenylalanine. CDR3 DNA is the only sequence kept; it has 57 bases, read in frame from the first base. The germline V gene (reference sequence) supplies CDR1 LNHDA and CDR2 SQIVND. This TCR was recovered from an adult who was a healthcare worker with PCR-confirmed SARS-CoV-2 infection or an uninfected control (not recorded which). In this chain, TRBV19 is recombined with TRBJ2-2; 7 nucleotides in the junction match TRBD1. Sequencing was done on a sample of whole blood. The CDR3 reads as follows: CASSIRFSQTGTVGGELFF. The sequenced DNA is TGTGCCAGTAGTATAAGATTTTCCCAGACAGGGACCGTTGGCGGGGAGCTGTTTTTT. Reference TRBV19 and TRBJ2-2 proteins supply the regions before and after the CDR3; the full variable domain is: DGGITQSPKYLFRKEGQNVTLSCEQNLNHDAMYWYRQDPGQGLRLIYYSQIVNDFQKGDIAEGYSVSREKKESFPLTVTSAQKNPTAFYLCASSIRFSQTGTVGGELFFGEGSRLTVL.